The clone carrying this TCR beta chain was observed at least ten times. Antigen specificity is unknown. Unique molecular identifiers tagged individual cDNA molecules. TCRdb re-derived calls from the 5' RACE reads in MiXCR, one entry per CDR3 protein. Of around 77,000 distinct CDR3 sequences listed, roughly an eighth were seen once; the top ten hold 15% to 18%. The CDR3 sequence is 14 residues long. Germline-derived CDR1 and CDR2 are MDHEN and SYDVKM. V lost 3 bases and J 7 bases, leaving 16 bases between the germline ends. The sample originates from a study of early T cells in non-severe SARS-CoV-2 infection. Study-level points and caveats: Reliance on VDJdb matching favored anti-spike CD8 responses; private and CD4 specificities were missed.

The specimen comprised whole blood, sampled at baseline. This receptor was taken from an adult who was a healthcare worker with PCR-confirmed SARS-CoV-2 infection or an uninfected control (not recorded which). The donor label of this sample is uncertain. The chain has TRBV28 and TRBJ2-7; no reliable D call. In DNA, the CDR3 is TGTGCCAGCAGTTTCTCAACCTTACTGCGGGAGCAGTACTTC. It translates to CASSFSTLLREQYF.